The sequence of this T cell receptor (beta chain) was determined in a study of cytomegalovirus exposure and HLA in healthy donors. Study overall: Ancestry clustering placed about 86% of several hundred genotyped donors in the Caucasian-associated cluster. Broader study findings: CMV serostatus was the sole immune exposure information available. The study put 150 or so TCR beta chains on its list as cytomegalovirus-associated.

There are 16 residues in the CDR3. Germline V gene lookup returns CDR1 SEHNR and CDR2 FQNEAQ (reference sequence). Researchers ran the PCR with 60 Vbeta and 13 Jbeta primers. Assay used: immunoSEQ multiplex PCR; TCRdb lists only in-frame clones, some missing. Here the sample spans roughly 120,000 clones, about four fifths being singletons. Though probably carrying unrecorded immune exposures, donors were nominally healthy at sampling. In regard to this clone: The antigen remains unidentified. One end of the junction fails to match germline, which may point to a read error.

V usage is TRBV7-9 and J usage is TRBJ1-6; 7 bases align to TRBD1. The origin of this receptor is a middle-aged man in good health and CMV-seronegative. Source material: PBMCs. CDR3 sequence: CSSSLAAGQHNSPLHF. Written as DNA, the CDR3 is TGTTCCAGCAGCTTAGCGGCGGGACAGCATAATTCACCCCTCCACTTT.